A selection of T cell receptor beta chains follows, all from one sample in a study of T cells after yellow fever vaccination. TCRdb itself ran the 5' RACE reads through MiXCR, one entry per CDR3 protein. The repertoire has some 340,000 distinct CDR3 sequences, roughly 4% of them found once; the top ten carry around 24%. Source: PBMCs, taken 5 days after the yellow fever booster vaccination. The receptors shown here come from a man aged 18 to 35 who received the YFV17D yellow fever vaccine. CDR3s include the opening cysteine and the closing phenylalanine or tryptophan. Fields, in order: CDR3 DNA, CDR3 protein, CDR3 length, V gene, J gene, D gene, clone size. D genes are given only for firm matches. Size values are once, few and many counts, or a class for expanded clones, and some rows have none.

CDR3 DNA: TGTGCCAGCAGGGAGTCCTATAATTCACCCCTCCACTTT; CDR3 protein: CASRESYNSPLHF; CDR3 length: 13; V gene: TRBV27; J gene: TRBJ1-6; D gene: -; clone size: -
CDR3 DNA: TGTGCCAGCAGATCCGGACAGGGGAGCAATCAGCCCCAGCATTTT; CDR3 protein: CASRSGQGSNQPQHF; CDR3 length: 15; V gene: TRBV6-2/TRBV6-3; J gene: TRBJ1-5; D gene: TRBD1; clone size: few
CDR3 DNA: TGCGCCAGCAGCCAAGATGGGCGAACCATAACCGGGGAGCTGTTTTTT; CDR3 protein: CASSQDGRTITGELFF; CDR3 length: 16; V gene: TRBV4-3; J gene: TRBJ2-2; D gene: -; clone size: few
CDR3 DNA: TGTGCCAGTACGTTTCGGGGCGAAAAAGCTTTCTTT; CDR3 protein: CASTFRGEKAFF; CDR3 length: 12; V gene: TRBV19; J gene: TRBJ1-1; D gene: -; clone size: few
CDR3 DNA: TGTGCCAGCAGCCCCTCCCGGGGGTTCGCGAGAAAACTGTTTTTT; CDR3 protein: CASSPSRGFARKLFF; CDR3 length: 15; V gene: TRBV7-8; J gene: TRBJ1-4; D gene: -; clone size: few
CDR3 DNA: TGTGCCAGCAGCCCCGGACAGCTTGAAGCTTTCTTT; CDR3 protein: CASSPGQLEAFF; CDR3 length: 12; V gene: TRBV6-5; J gene: TRBJ1-1; D gene: -; clone size: many
CDR3 DNA: TGTGCCATCAGTGAGTTTGGACGCGTGGAGTTCTTC; CDR3 protein: CAISEFGRVEFF; CDR3 length: 12; V gene: TRBV10-3; J gene: TRBJ2-1; D gene: -; clone size: many
CDR3 DNA: TGTGCCAGCAGCTCCATGGGGTGGAGCACTGAAGCTTTCTTT; CDR3 protein: CASSSMGWSTEAFF; CDR3 length: 14; V gene: TRBV7-3; J gene: TRBJ1-1; D gene: -; clone size: few
CDR3 DNA: TGCGCCAGCAGCCAACCAGAAGGGACAGGGGACCCTCCTGGGGCCAACGTCCTGACTTTC; CDR3 protein: CASSQPEGTGDPPGANVLTF; CDR3 length: 20; V gene: TRBV4-3; J gene: TRBJ2-6; D gene: TRBD1; clone size: -
CDR3 DNA: TGTGCCAGCAGCTTCCCCGGGACCCACAATGAGCAGTTCTTC; CDR3 protein: CASSFPGTHNEQFF; CDR3 length: 14; V gene: TRBV11-2; J gene: TRBJ2-1; D gene: -; clone size: few
CDR3 DNA: TGTGCCAGCCTCACAGAGACAGGGGGAGAGACCCAGTACTTC; CDR3 protein: CASLTETGGETQYF; CDR3 length: 14; V gene: TRBV2; J gene: TRBJ2-5; D gene: TRBD1; clone size: few
CDR3 DNA: TGTGCCAGCAGTTTATGGGCCACCGGGGAGCTGTTTTTT; CDR3 protein: CASSLWATGELFF; CDR3 length: 13; V gene: TRBV27; J gene: TRBJ2-2; D gene: -; clone size: -
CDR3 DNA: TGTGCCAGCAGCTTAGAGGGCAGTTATAGCAATCAGCCCCAGCATTTT; CDR3 protein: CASSLEGSYSNQPQHF; CDR3 length: 16; V gene: TRBV7-8; J gene: TRBJ1-5; D gene: -; clone size: few
CDR3 DNA: TGTGCCAGCAGCTTTATCCAGGTCAACACCGGGGAGCTGTTTTTT; CDR3 protein: CASSFIQVNTGELFF; CDR3 length: 15; V gene: TRBV7-2; J gene: TRBJ2-2; D gene: -; clone size: many
CDR3 DNA: TGTGCCACCTATGGGACAGATACGCAGTATTTT; CDR3 protein: CATYGTDTQYF; CDR3 length: 11; V gene: TRBV10-3; J gene: TRBJ2-3; D gene: -; clone size: few
CDR3 DNA: TGCAGTGCTAGAGTTGTGGTCACAGATACGCAGTATTTT; CDR3 protein: CSARVVVTDTQYF; CDR3 length: 13; V gene: TRBV20-1; J gene: TRBJ2-3; D gene: -; clone size: -
CDR3 DNA: TGCGCCAGCAGCCCGTGGGTGGACAGGGTACAAGAGACCCAGTACTTC; CDR3 protein: CASSPWVDRVQETQYF; CDR3 length: 16; V gene: TRBV5-1; J gene: TRBJ2-5; D gene: TRBD1; clone size: few